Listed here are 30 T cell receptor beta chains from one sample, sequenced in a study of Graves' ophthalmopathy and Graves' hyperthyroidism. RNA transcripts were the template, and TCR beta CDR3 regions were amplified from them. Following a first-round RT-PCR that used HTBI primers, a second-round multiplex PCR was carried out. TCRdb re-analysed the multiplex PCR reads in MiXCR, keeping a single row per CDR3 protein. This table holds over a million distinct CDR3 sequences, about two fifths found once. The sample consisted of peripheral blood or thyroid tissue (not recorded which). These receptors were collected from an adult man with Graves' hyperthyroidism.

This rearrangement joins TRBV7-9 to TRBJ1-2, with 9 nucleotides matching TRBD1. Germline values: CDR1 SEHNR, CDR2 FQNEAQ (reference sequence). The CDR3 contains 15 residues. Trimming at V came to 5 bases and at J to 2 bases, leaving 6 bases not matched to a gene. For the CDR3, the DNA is TGTGCCAGCAGCGATACCGGGACAGGGAACTATGGCTACACCTTC. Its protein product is CASSDTGTGNYGYTF.

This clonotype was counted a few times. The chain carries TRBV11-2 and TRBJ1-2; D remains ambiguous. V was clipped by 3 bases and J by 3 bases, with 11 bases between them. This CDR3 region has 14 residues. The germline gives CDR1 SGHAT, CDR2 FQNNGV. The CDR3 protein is CASSFAGYDYGYTF. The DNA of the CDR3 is TGTGCCAGCAGCTTTGCCGGGTATGACTATGGCTACACCTTC.

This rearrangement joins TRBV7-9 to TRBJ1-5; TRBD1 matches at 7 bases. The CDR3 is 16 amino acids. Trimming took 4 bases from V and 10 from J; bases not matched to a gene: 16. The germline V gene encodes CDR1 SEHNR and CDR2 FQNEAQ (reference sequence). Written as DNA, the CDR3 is TGTGCCAGCAGCTCCCGGGACAGATTGTATAATTCACCCCAGCATTTT. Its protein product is CASSSRDRLYNSPQHF.

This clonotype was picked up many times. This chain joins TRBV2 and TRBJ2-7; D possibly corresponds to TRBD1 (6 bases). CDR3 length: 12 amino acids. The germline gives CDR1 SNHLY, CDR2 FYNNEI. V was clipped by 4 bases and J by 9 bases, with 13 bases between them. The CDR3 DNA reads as TGTGCCAGCAGTGGTAACAGGGTCACGCAGTACTTC. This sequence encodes CASSGNRVTQYF.

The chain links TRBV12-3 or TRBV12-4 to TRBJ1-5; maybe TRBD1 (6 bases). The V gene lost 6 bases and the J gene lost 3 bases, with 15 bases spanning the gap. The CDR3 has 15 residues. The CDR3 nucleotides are TGTGCCAGCAGCTACGTGCGGGGGCACAATCAGCCCCAGCATTTT. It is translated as CASSYVRGHNQPQHF.

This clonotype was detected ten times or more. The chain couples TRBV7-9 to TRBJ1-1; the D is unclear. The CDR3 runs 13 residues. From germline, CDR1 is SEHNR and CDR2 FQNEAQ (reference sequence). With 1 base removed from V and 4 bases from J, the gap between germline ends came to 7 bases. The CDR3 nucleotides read TGTGCCAGCAGCTTAGGTGGGTTCACTGAAGCTTTCTTT. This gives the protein CASSLGGFTEAFF.

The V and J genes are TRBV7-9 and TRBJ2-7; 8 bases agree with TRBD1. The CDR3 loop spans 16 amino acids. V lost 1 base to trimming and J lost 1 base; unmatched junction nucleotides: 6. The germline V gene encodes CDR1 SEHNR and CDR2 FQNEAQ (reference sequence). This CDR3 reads CASSLEDRVRSYEQYF. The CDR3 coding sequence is TGTGCCAGCAGCTTAGAGGACAGGGTCAGGTCCTACGAGCAGTACTTC.

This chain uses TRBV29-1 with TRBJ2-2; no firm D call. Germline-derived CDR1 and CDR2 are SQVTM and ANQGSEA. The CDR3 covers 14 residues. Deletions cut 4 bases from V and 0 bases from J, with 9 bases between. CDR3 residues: CSVGEQTNTGELFF. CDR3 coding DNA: TGCAGCGTTGGGGAACAGACGAACACCGGGGAGCTGTTTTTT.

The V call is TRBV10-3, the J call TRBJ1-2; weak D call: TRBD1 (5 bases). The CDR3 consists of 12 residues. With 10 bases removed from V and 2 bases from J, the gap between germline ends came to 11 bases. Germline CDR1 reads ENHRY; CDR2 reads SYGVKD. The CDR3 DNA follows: TGTGCCACCAGCCGGGACAACTATGGCTACACCTTC. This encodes CATSRDNYGYTF.

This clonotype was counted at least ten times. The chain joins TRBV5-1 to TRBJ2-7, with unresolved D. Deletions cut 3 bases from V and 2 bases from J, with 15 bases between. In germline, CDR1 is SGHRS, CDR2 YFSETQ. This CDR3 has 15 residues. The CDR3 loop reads CASSSWVGLAYEQYF. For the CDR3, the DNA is TGCGCCAGCAGCTCCTGGGTAGGGTTAGCCTACGAGCAGTACTTC.

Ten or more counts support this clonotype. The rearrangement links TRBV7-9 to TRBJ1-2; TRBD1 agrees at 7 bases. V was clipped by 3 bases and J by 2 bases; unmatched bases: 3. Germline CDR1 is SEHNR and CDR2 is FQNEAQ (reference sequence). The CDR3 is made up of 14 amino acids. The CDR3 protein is CASSLKGQNYGYTF. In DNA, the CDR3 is TGTGCCAGCAGCTTGAAGGGACAGAACTATGGCTACACCTTC.

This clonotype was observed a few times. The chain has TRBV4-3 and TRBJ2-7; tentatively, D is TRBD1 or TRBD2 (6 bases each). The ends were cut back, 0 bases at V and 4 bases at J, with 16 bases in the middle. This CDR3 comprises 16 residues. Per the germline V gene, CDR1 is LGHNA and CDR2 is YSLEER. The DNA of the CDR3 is TGCGCCAGCAGCCAAGATTGGCAGGGGAGGCTGTACGAGCAGTACTTC. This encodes CASSQDWQGRLYEQYF.

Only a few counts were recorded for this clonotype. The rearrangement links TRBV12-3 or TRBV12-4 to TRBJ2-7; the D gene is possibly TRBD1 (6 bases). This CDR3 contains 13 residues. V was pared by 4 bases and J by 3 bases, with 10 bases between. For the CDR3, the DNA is TGTGCCAGCAGTTCCAACAGGGACTACGAGCAGTACTTC. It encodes CASSSNRDYEQYF.

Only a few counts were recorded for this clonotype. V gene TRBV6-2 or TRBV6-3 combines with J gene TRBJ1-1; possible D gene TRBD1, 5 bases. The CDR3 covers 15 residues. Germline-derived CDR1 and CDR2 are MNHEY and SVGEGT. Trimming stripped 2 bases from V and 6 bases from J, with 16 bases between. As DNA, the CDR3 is TGTGCCAGCAGTTACCGGGACCCTGTTTGGGCTGAAGCTTTCTTT. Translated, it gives CASSYRDPVWAEAFF.

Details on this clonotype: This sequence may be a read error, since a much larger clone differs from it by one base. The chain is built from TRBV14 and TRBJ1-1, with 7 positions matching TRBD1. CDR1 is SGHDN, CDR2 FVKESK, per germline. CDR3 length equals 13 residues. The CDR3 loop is CASGQGGNTETFF. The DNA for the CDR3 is TGTGCCAGCGGCCAGGGGGGGAACACTGAAACTTTCTTT.

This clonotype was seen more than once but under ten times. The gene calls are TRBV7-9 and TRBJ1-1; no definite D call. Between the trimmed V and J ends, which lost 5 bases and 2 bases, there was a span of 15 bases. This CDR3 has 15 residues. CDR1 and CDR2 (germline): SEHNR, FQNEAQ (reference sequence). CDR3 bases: TGTGCCAGCAGCGCAACGGCGGCCAGTAACACTGAAGCTTTCTTT. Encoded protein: CASSATAASNTEAFF.

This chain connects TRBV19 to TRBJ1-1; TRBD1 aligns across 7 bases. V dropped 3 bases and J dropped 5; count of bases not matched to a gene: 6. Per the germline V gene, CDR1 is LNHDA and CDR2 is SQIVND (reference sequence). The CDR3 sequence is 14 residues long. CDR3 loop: CASSIHDRVTEAFF. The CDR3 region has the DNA TGTGCCAGTAGTATCCATGACAGGGTAACTGAAGCTTTCTTT.

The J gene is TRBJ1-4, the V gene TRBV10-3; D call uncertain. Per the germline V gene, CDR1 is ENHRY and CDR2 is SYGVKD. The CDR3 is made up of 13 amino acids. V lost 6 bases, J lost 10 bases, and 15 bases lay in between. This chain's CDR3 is CAISASRSGKLFF. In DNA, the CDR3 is TGTGCCATCAGCGCCTCACGGTCCGGAAAACTGTTTTTT.

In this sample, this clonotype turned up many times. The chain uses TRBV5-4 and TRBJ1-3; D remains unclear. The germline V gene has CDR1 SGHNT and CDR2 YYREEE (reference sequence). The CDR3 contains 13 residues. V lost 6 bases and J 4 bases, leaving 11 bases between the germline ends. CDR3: CASTNGPGNTIYF. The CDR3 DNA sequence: TGTGCCAGCACCAACGGGCCCGGAAACACCATATATTTT.

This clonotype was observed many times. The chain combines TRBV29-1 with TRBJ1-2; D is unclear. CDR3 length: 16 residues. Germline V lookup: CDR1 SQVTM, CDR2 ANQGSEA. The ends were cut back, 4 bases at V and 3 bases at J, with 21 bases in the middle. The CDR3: CSVGVVPAGEHYGYTF. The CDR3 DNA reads TGCAGCGTTGGTGTTGTGCCGGCAGGAGAGCACTATGGCTACACCTTC.

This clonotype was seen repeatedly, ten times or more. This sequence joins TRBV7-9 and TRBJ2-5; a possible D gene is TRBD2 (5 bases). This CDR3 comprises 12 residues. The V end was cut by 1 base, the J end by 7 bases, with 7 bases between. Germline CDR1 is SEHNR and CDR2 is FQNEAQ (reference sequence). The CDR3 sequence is CASSLVSGTQYF. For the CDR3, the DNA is TGTGCCAGCAGCTTAGTAAGCGGGACCCAGTACTTC.

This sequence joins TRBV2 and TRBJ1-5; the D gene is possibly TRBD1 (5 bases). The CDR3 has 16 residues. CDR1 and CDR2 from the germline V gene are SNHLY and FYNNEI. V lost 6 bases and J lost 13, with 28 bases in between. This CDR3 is CASRETRVGVHALQHF. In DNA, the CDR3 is TGTGCCAGCAGGGAAACCAGGGTTGGGGTACATGCTTTGCAGCATTTT.

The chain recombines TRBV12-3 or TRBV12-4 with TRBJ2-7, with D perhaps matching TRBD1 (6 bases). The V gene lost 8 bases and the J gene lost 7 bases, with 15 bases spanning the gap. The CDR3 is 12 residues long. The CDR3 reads CASWAGAREQYF. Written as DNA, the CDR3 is TGTGCCAGCTGGGCAGGGGCAAGGGAGCAGTACTTC.

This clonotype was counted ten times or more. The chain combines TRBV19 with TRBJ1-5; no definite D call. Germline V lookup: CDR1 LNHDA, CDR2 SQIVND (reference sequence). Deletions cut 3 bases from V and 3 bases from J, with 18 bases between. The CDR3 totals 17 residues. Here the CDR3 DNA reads TGTGCCAGTAGTATGGTCTCTGGGGAAGGGATCAATCAGCCCCAGCATTTT. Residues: CASSMVSGEGINQPQHF.

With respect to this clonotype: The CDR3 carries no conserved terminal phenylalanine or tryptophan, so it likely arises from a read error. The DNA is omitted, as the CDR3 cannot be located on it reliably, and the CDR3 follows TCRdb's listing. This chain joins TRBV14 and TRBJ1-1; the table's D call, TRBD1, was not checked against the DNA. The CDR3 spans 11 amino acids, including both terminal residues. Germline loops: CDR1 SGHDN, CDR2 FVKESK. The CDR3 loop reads CASSPRMGVSY.

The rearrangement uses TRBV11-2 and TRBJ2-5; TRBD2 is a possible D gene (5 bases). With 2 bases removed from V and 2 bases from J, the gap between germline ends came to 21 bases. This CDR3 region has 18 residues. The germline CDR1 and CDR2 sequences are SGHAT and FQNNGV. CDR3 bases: TGTGCCAGCAGCTTATACGGGGTGAGGCTGGGAGAACAAGAGACCCAGTACTTC. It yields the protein CASSLYGVRLGEQETQYF.

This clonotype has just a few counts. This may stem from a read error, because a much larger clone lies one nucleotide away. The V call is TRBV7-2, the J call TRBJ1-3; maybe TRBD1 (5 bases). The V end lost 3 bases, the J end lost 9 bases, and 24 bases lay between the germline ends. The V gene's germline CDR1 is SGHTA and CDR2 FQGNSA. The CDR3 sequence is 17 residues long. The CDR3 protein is CASSFTSTDLRGGTIYF. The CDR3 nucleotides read TGTGCCAGCAGCTTCACGTCTACTGACCTCCGGGGGGGCACCATATATTTT.

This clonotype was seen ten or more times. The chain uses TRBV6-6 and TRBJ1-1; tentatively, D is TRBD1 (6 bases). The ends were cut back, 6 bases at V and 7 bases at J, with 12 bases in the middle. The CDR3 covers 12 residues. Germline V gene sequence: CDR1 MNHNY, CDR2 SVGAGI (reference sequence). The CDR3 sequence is CASRILQGEAFF. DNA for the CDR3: TGTGCCAGCAGAATCTTACAGGGTGAAGCTTTCTTT.

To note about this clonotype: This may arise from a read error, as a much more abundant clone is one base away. The CDR3 DNA reads as TGCAGTGCTGCGACAGTCGGCTACACCTTC. The encoded protein is CSAATVGYTF. The V gene is TRBV20-1, the J gene TRBJ1-2, with D possibly being TRBD1 (5 bases). The CDR3 length is 10 residues. V shed 5 bases and J shed 8 bases, with 9 bases lying between them. The germline gives CDR1 DFQATT, CDR2 SNEGSKA (reference sequence).

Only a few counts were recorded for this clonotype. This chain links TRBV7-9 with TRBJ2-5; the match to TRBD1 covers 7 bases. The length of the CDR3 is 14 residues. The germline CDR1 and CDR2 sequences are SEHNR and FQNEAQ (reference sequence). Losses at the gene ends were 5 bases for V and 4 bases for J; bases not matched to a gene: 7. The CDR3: CASSLRDRGETQYF. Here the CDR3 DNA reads TGTGCCAGCAGCCTCCGGGACAGAGGAGAGACCCAGTACTTC.